One sample yielded the 10 T cell receptor beta chains listed below, sequenced in a study of T cells in Graves' hyperthyroidism and ophthalmopathy. Using RNA transcripts as the source, TCR beta CDR3 regions were amplified. First-round RT-PCR of the TCR CDR3 relied on the HTBI primer set. MiXCR, run by TCRdb on the multiplex PCR reads, gives a single entry per CDR3 protein. This table has around 400,000 distinct CDR3 sequences, approximately 16% appearing once. Sequencing was done on a sample of blood. The receptors shown here come from a woman aged 55-70 years with Graves' ophthalmopathy.

This clonotype was seen only once. The gene calls are TRBV10-3 and TRBJ1-2; tentatively, D is TRBD1 (6 bases). The germline V gene encodes CDR1 ENHRY and CDR2 SYGVKD. Trimming took 3 bases from V and 4 from J, leaving 9 bases between them. The CDR3 covers 13 residues. The CDR3 sequence: CAISEDRSYGYTF. CDR3 nucleotides: TGTGCCATCAGTGAAGACAGGTCCTATGGCTACACCTTC.

This clonotype has just a few counts. This rearrangement joins TRBV20-1 to TRBJ2-3; D may be TRBD1 (5 bases). V shed 5 bases and J shed 3 bases, with 15 bases lying between them. The CDR3 totals 14 residues. Germline V gives CDR1 DFQATT, CDR2 SNEGSKA (reference sequence). The CDR3 coding sequence is TGCAGTGCTGTCGAGGCAGGGCTTACAGATACGCAGTATTTT. This encodes CSAVEAGLTDTQYF.

This chain links TRBV5-8 with TRBJ1-2; 9 bases line up with TRBD1. Germline V gene data show CDR1 as SGHTS and CDR2 as YDEGEE. Losses at the gene ends were 5 bases for V and 1 base for J; bases not matched to a gene: 3. CDR3 size: 14 residues. Here the CDR3 DNA reads TGTGCCAGCAGACTGACAGGGGGTAACTATGGCTACACCTTC. Its translation: CASRLTGGNYGYTF. Complete variable domain (other parts from reference TRBV5-8 and TRBJ1-2): EAGVTQSPTHLIKTRGQQATLRCSPISGHTSVYWYQQALGLGLQFLLWYDEGEERNRGNFPPRFSGRQFPNYSSELNVNALELEDSALYLCASRLTGGNYGYTFGSGTRLTVV.

This clonotype showed up many times. The chain links TRBV18 to TRBJ1-1, with a tentative D call TRBD1 (5 bases). V was pared by 3 bases and J by 6 bases, with 11 bases between. In germline, CDR1 is KGHSH, CDR2 LQKENI. The CDR3 covers 13 residues. The CDR3 coding sequence is TGTGCCAGCTCACCTCAGGGAATATCTGAAGCTTTCTTT. This encodes CASSPQGISEAFF. The whole variable domain, remainder taken from reference TRBV18 and TRBJ1-1, is NAGVMQNPRHLVRRRGQEARLRCSPMKGHSHVYWYRQLPEEGLKFMVYLQKENIIDESGMPKERFSAEFPKEGPSILRIQQVVRGDSAAYFCASSPQGISEAFFGQGTRLTVV.

This clonotype was recorded many times. This chain uses TRBV2 with TRBJ1-4, with D unclear. Germline CDR1 reads SNHLY; CDR2 reads FYNNEI. Trimming left V 6 bases short and J 0 bases short, with 8 bases between. This CDR3 spans 14 amino acids. CDR3 in amino acids: CASRARATNEKLFF. CDR3 DNA sequence: TGTGCCAGCAGGGCTCGAGCAACTAATGAAAAACTGTTTTTT. The full variable domain, with the rest looked up from reference TRBV2 and TRBJ1-4, is EPEVTQTPSHQVTQMGQEVILRCVPISNHLYFYWYRQILGQKVEFLVSFYNNEISEKSEIFDDQFSVERPDGSNFTLKIRSTKLEDSAMYFCASRARATNEKLFFGSGTQLSVL.

The chain links TRBV18 to TRBJ2-1; 7 bases line up with TRBD2. V shed 6 bases, J shed 8 bases, and the junction held 10 bases outside the gene matches. The CDR3 is made up of 14 amino acids. The germline V gene encodes CDR1 KGHSH and CDR2 LQKENI. CDR3 bases: TGTGCCAGCTCCCCGGTAAGCGGGACTGATGAGCAGTTCTTC. It specifies CASSPVSGTDEQFF. The full variable domain, with the rest looked up from reference TRBV18 and TRBJ2-1, is NAGVMQNPRHLVRRRGQEARLRCSPMKGHSHVYWYRQLPEEGLKFMVYLQKENIIDESGMPKERFSAEFPKEGPSILRIQQVVRGDSAAYFCASSPVSGTDEQFFGPGTRLTVL.

In this sample, this clonotype turned up many times. This chain uses TRBV10-3 with TRBJ2-3, with no clear D. The CDR3 is 13 amino acids. V dropped 2 bases and J dropped 0 bases, with 3 bases sitting between them. CDR1 is ENHRY, CDR2 SYGVKD, per germline. The CDR3 spells CAISEGSTDTQYF. For the CDR3, the DNA is TGTGCCATCAGTGAGGGCAGCACAGATACGCAGTATTTT.

The CDR3 coding sequence is TGTGCCAGCAGCGCGGACAGGAATAGCTACGAGCAGTACTTC. Its translation: CASSADRNSYEQYF. V is TRBV5-6 and J is TRBJ2-7; 7 bases map to TRBD1. The CDR3 has 14 residues. The germline V gene has CDR1 SGHDT and CDR2 YYEEEE. V lost 4 bases to trimming and J lost 3 bases; unmatched junction nucleotides: 7.

The gene calls are TRBV4-1 and TRBJ1-4; a possible D gene is TRBD1 (5 bases). V lost 0 bases, J lost 5 bases, and 10 bases lay in between. Per germline, CDR1 MGHRA and CDR2 YSYEKL. The CDR3 runs to 15 residues. The chain's CDR3 is CASSQEEGANEKLFF. In DNA, the CDR3 is TGCGCCAGCAGCCAAGAAGAAGGGGCGAATGAAAAACTGTTTTTT.

This clonotype was recorded many times. J is TRBJ2-7 and V is TRBV30; possible D gene TRBD2, 6 bases. The V and J ends lost 4 bases and 3 bases respectively, with 13 bases between them. CDR3 length equals 13 residues. CDR1 is GTSNPN and CDR2 is SVGIG in the germline V gene (reference sequence). CDR3 sequence (DNA): TGTGCCTGGAAGGGGACTCGTAACTACGAGCAGTACTTC. Amino acids: CAWKGTRNYEQYF. The variable domain in full, with the rest retrieved from reference TRBV30 and TRBJ2-7, is SQTIHQWPATLVQPVGSPLSLECTVEGTSNPNLYWYRQAAGRGLQLLFYSVGIGQISSEVPQNLSASRPQDRQFILSSKKLLLSDSGFYLCAWKGTRNYEQYFGPGTRLTVT.